This TCR beta chain was recovered during a study of blood T cell repertoires in COVID-19. As for the study in general: PBMCs, B-cell-depleted T cells, or T cells were the source of the cDNA or gDNA that made up the material.

As originally analysed: Cell counts per sample came from amplifying reference gene primers. Sequencing was performed with immunoSEQ multiplex PCR; in TCRdb, only in-frame clones are kept and a portion is missing. The V and J calls and clone size were taken over from that table, and D and trimming were inferred from the DNA. Among 300,000 or so clones, roughly 90% were seen once, and the ten largest hold roughly 2.3%. Germline V gene lookup returns CDR1 SQVTM and CDR2 ANQGSEA. The CDR3 sequence is 16 residues long. V lost 8 bases, J lost 5 bases, and 26 bases lay in between. The rearrangement joins TRBV29-1 to TRBJ2-3; D perhaps matches TRBD2 (6 bases). The sequencing input was peripheral blood. The receptor was derived from a woman in her thirties with COVID-19, enrolled during active disease. CDR3 protein: CSSLTGPGGGGDTQYF. The CDR3 DNA is TGCAGCTCCCTGACGGGCCCCGGGGGTGGGGGAGATACGCAGTATTTT.